Below are 2 T cell receptor beta chains sequenced from a single sample in a study of blood T cell repertoires in COVID-19. The protocol was immunoSEQ multiplex PCR, while the TCRdb copy is restricted to in-frame clones and leaves out a portion. The sample yields about 190,000 clones, roughly 84% seen once. The sequencing input was PBMCs or T cells enriched from blood (not recorded which). Every receptor here comes from a woman in her twenties or thirties who had been exposed to COVID-19.

The sample holds a few counts of this clone. This chain links TRBV4-1 with TRBJ1-3; TRBD1 agrees at 7 bases. CDR3 length: 16 residues. Germline CDR1 and CDR2: MGHRA and YSYEKL. V lost 0 bases, J lost 3 bases, and 5 bases stayed unmatched. The CDR3 DNA sequence: TGCGCCAGCAGCCAAGATGCGGCAGGGGGTGGAAACACCATATATTTT. This codes for CASSQDAAGGGNTIYF.

The chain employs TRBV2 and TRBJ1-4; D may be TRBD1 (6 bases). The germline V and J ends were trimmed by 5 bases and 12 bases, with 10 bases remaining between them. The CDR3 consists of 11 residues. Germline V gives CDR1 SNHLY, CDR2 FYNNEI. CDR3 residues: CASSFNRELFF. CDR3 DNA: TGTGCCAGCAGTTTCAACAGGGAACTGTTTTTT.